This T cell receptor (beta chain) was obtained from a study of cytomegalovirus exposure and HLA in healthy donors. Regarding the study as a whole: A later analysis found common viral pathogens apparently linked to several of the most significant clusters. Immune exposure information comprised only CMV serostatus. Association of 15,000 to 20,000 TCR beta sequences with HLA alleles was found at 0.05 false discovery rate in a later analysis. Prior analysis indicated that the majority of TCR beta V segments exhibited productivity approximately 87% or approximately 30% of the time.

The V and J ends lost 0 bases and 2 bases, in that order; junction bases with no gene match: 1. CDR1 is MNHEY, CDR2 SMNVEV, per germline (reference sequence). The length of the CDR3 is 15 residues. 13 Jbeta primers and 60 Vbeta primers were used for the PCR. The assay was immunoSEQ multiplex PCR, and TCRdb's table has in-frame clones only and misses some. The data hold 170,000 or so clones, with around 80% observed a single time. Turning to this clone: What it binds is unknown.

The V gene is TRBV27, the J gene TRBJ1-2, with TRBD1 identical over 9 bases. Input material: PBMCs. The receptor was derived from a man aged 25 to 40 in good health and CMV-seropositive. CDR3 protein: CASSLSGQGNYGYTF. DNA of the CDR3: TGTGCCAGCAGTTTATCGGGACAGGGAAACTATGGCTACACCTTC.